The entry that follows covers one T cell receptor beta chain sequence. The data belong to a study of blood T cell repertoires in COVID-19. Across the whole study: Nucleic acid was either cDNA or gDNA, and it came from T cells, B-cell-depleted T cells, or PBMCs.

The germline CDR1 and CDR2 sequences are SEHNR and FQNEAQ (reference sequence). Trimming took 7 bases from V and 0 from J; bases not matched to a gene: 4. CDR3 length: 14 amino acids. Clones were sequenced by immunoSEQ multiplex PCR, and TCRdb holds only the in-frame ones, with some missing. This sample carries nearly 110,000 clones, about three quarters of them seen once, and the ten largest clones take about 4.5%. Sequences were obtained from peripheral blood. This chain connects TRBV7-9 to TRBJ2-3, with TRBD1 matching over 7 bases. The clonotype originates from a man aged 65 to 85 with acute or convalescent COVID-19. The CDR3 DNA follows: TGTGCCAGCACCCCGGGACAGAGCACAGATACGCAGTATTTT. Residues: CASTPGQSTDTQYF.